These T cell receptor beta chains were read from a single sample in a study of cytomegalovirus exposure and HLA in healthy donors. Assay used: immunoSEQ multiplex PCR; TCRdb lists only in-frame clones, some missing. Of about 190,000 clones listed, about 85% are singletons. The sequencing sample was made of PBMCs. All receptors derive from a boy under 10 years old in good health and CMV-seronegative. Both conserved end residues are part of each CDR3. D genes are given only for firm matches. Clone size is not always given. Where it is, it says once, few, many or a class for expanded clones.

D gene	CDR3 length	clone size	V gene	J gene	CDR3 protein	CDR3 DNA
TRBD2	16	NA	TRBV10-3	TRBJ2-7	CAISGASTSGSYEQYF	TGTGCCATCAGTGGGGCCTCGACTAGCGGAAGCTACGAGCAGTACTTC
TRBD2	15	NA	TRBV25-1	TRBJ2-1	CASRKPGLAYNEQFF	TGTGCCAGCAGGAAGCCGGGACTAGCCTACAATGAGCAGTTCTTC
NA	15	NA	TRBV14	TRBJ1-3	CASSRTQSPGNTIYF	TGTGCCAGCAGCCGCACACAGAGTCCTGGAAACACCATATATTTT
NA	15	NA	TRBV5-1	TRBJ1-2	CASSSDNTLGYGYTF	TGCGCCAGCAGCTCCGATAATACACTAGGCTATGGCTACACCTTC
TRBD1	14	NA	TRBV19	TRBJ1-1	CASSTTGKSTEAFF	TGTGCCAGTAGTACGACAGGGAAGAGCACTGAAGCTTTCTTT
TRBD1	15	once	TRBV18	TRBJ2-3	CASSYDRGGTDTQYF	TGTGCCAGCTCTTACGACAGGGGTGGTACAGATACGCAGTATTTT
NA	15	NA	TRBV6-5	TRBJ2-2	CASSPTFPDTGELFF	TGTGCCAGCAGCCCGACTTTCCCGGACACCGGGGAGCTGTTTTTT
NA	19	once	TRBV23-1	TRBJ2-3	CASSQWVQESGVNTDTQYF	TGCGCCAGCAGTCAATGGGTACAGGAGTCAGGGGTAAACACAGATACGCAGTATTTT
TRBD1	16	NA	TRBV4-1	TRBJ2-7	CASSPSEGQGSYEQYF	TGCGCCAGCAGCCCATCAGAGGGACAGGGGTCCTACGAGCAGTACTTC
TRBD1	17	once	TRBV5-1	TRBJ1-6	CASSPDYRGLFDSPLHF	TGCGCCAGCAGCCCGGATTACAGGGGGCTTTTTGATTCACCCCTCCACTTT
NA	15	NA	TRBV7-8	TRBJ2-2	CASSLSGQNFGELFF	TGTGCCAGCAGCTTATCCGGACAGAACTTCGGGGAGCTGTTTTTT
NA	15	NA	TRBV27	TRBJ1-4	CASSLSGRTNEKLFF	TGTGCCAGCAGTTTAAGCGGCAGAACTAATGAAAAACTGTTTTTT
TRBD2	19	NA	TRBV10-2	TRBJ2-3	CASSERVDVQRGPDGTQYF	TGCGCCAGCAGTGAGCGGGTGGACGTACAGCGGGGACCAGACGGTACGCAGTATTTT
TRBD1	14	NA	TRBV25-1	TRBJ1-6	CASMRGQGYSPLHF	TGTGCCAGCATGAGGGGGCAGGGTTATTCACCCCTCCACTTT
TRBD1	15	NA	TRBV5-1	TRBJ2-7	CASSLRADRDYEQYF	TGCGCCAGCAGCTTGAGGGCCGACAGGGACTACGAGCAGTACTTC
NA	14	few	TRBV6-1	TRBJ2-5	CASSEWGAEETQYF	TGTGCCAGCAGTGAATGGGGAGCCGAAGAGACCCAGTACTTC
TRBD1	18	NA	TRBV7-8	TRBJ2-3	CASSSTLTGQASTDTQYF	TGTGCCAGCAGCTCTACCCTAACGGGACAGGCTAGCACAGATACGCAGTATTTT
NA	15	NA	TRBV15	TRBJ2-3	CATTKAGTYSDTQYF	TGTGCCACCACCAAGGCGGGAACGTACTCAGATACGCAGTATTTT
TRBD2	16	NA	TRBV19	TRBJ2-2	CASSIPGGSGTGELFF	TGTGCCAGTAGTATTCCGGGCGGGAGTGGGACCGGGGAGCTGTTTTTT
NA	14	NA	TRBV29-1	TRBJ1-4	CSVRRGLLNEKLFF	TGCAGCGTTCGCCGGGGACTGCTTAATGAAAAACTGTTTTTT
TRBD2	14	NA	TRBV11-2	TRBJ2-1	CASTRLAYNNEQFF	TGTGCCAGCACCCGACTAGCGTACAACAATGAGCAGTTCTTC
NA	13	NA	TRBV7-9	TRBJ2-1	CSSSTESYNEQFF	TGTTCCAGCAGTACAGAGTCCTACAATGAGCAGTTCTTC
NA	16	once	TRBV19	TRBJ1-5	CASSIRNAGRYGPQHF	TGTGCCAGTAGTATAAGGAACGCCGGGAGATATGGACCCCAGCATTTT
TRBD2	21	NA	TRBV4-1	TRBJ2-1	CASSPILGLAGLAPSCNEQFF	TGCGCCAGCAGCCCCATTCTGGGACTAGCGGGGCTAGCCCCCTCCTGCAATGAGCAGTTCTTC
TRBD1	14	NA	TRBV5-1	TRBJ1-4	CASSLGQGVEKLFF	TGCGCCAGCAGCCTGGGACAGGGAGTTGAAAAACTGTTTTTT
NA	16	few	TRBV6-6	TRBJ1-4	CASSSPLQGIGEKLFF	TGTGCCAGCAGTTCACCACTACAGGGTATAGGTGAAAAACTGTTTTTT
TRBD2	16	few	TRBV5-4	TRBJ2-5	CASSIGTSGRRETQYF	TGTGCCAGCAGCATAGGGACTAGCGGGAGACGAGAGACCCAGTACTTC